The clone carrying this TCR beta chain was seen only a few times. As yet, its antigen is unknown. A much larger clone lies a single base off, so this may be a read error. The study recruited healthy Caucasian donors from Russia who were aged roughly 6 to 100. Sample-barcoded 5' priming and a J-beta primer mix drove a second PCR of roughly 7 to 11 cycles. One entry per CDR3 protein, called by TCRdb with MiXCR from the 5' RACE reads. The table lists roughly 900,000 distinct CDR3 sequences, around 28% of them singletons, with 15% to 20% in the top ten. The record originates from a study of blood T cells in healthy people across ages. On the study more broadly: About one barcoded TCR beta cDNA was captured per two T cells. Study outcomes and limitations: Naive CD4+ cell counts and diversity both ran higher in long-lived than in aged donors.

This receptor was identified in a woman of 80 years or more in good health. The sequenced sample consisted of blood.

CDR3 sequence: CSAIDSRPQYF. In DNA, the CDR3 is TGCAGTGCTATAGATTCCCGGCCCCAGTACTTC. The chain has TRBV20-1 and TRBJ2-5; D ambiguous. Germline values: CDR1 DFQATT, CDR2 SNEGSKA (reference sequence). Trimming shortened V by 4 bases and J by 9 bases, and 12 bases separated the two germline ends. The CDR3 spans 11 residues.